The 11 T cell receptor beta chains presented below share a single source sample, sequenced in a study of blood T cells in healthy people across ages. A sample-barcoded 5' primer and a J-beta primer mix were used in a second PCR of about 6 to 12 cycles. TCRdb reanalysed the 5' RACE reads using MiXCR and keeps one entry per CDR3 protein. The table shows some 1.1 million distinct CDR3 sequences, with 35% to 40% occurring only once. The source material was blood. These receptors all stem from a young man in good health.

The V gene is TRBV12-3 or TRBV12-4, the J gene TRBJ1-6; no clear D gene. V lost 5 bases to trimming and J lost 7 bases, with 12 bases between them. The CDR3 has 14 amino acids. CDR3 sequence: CASSPGRENSPLHF. The CDR3 DNA reads as TGTGCCAGCAGTCCCGGACGGGAAAATTCACCCCTCCACTTT.

The CDR3 is CAWRGASTDTQYF. DNA for the CDR3: TGTGCCTGGAGGGGAGCCTCCACAGATACGCAGTATTTT. The gene calls are TRBV30 and TRBJ2-3; D is possibly TRBD2 (5 bases). This CDR3 is 13 amino acids long. Trimming shortened V by 3 bases and J by 2 bases, and 9 bases separated the two germline ends. Germline CDR1 and CDR2: GTSNPN and SVGIG (reference sequence).

CDR3 amino acids: CASSLVATGGISTDTQYF. CDR3 coding DNA: TGTGCCAGCAGCTTAGTAGCAACCGGGGGCATAAGCACAGATACGCAGTATTTT. The J gene is TRBJ2-3, the V gene TRBV11-2, with D tentatively TRBD1 or TRBD2 (6 bases each). The CDR3 is 18 amino acids. Deletions cut 1 base from V and 0 bases from J, with 17 bases between. Germline-derived CDR1 and CDR2 are SGHAT and FQNNGV. The full variable domain, rest sourced from reference TRBV11-2 and TRBJ2-3, is EAGVAQSPRYKIIEKRQSVAFWCNPISGHATLYWYQQILGQGPKLLIQFQNNGVVDDSQLPKDRFSAERLKGVDSTLKIQPAKLEDSAVYLCASSLVATGGISTDTQYFGPGTRLTVL.

The CDR3 loop is CATAGQGYNEQFF. CDR3 DNA sequence: TGTGCCACAGCGGGACAGGGGTACAATGAGCAGTTCTTC. This chain connects TRBV28 to TRBJ2-1, with 10 bases aligning to TRBD1. This CDR3 is built from 13 residues. Germline CDR1 reads MDHEN; CDR2 reads SYDVKM. Germline trimming cut 10 bases from V and 4 bases from J; bases unmatched to any gene: 4.

This clonotype was picked up many times. This chain joins TRBV2 and TRBJ2-1; D gene uncertain. Germline V gene data show CDR1 as SNHLY and CDR2 as FYNNEI. The CDR3 sequence is 15 residues long. The V end lost 4 bases, the J end lost 0 bases, and 10 bases lay between the germline ends. CDR3 loop: CASSALTSSYNEQFF. The CDR3 nucleotides are TGTGCCAGCAGTGCTCTAACAAGCTCCTACAATGAGCAGTTCTTC.

The CDR3 bases are TGTGCCAGCAGCTTCGACAGGGGGAACTCTGGGGCCAACGTCCTGACTTTC. Translating gives CASSFDRGNSGANVLTF. The rearrangement uses TRBV5-6 and TRBJ2-6, with 9 bases lining up with TRBD1. The CDR3 length is 17 residues. The V gene's germline CDR1 is SGHDT and CDR2 YYEEEE. V lost 2 bases to trimming and J lost 0 bases; unmatched junction nucleotides: 3.

CDR3 sequence reads: CAISVSGQETQYF. The CDR3 DNA sequence: TGTGCCATCAGTGTAAGCGGACAAGAGACCCAGTACTTC. The rearrangement joins TRBV10-3 to TRBJ2-5; perhaps TRBD2 as D (5 bases). V was clipped by 4 bases and J by 2 bases, with 8 bases between them. Germline CDR1 and CDR2: ENHRY and SYGVKD. The CDR3 spans 13 residues.

V gene TRBV6-6 combines with J gene TRBJ1-1; 9 nucleotides match TRBD1. CDR3 length: 15 amino acids. The junction had 5 bases not matched to a gene; V was cut back by 5 bases and J by 1 base. CDR1 and CDR2 from the germline V gene are MNHNY and SVGAGI (reference sequence). In nucleotides, the CDR3 is TGTGCCAGCAGTCGAGGGACAGGGTCGAACACTGAAGCTTTCTTT. Its protein product is CASSRGTGSNTEAFF.

The chain couples TRBV7-9 to TRBJ1-1; the match to TRBD1 covers 8 bases. The CDR3 has 14 amino acids. After removal of 2 bases from V and 8 bases from J, the junction contained 7 bases not matched to a gene. The germline V gene encodes CDR1 SEHNR and CDR2 FQNEAQ (reference sequence). CDR3 coding DNA: TGTGCCAGCAGCTTAAAGGGACAGGTCCGAGAAGCTTTCTTT. This translates into CASSLKGQVREAFF.

The gene calls are TRBV3-1 and TRBJ1-2, with no clear D. V lost 1 base to trimming and J lost 4 bases, with 7 bases between them. This CDR3 region has 13 residues. Germline V lookup: CDR1 LGHDT, CDR2 YNNKEL (reference sequence). The DNA of the CDR3 is TGTGCCAGCAGCCAAGCAGGAATCTATGGCTACACCTTC. This translates into CASSQAGIYGYTF.

This chain links TRBV20-1 with TRBJ1-1; D is uncertain. CDR1 and CDR2 (germline): DFQATT, SNEGSKA (reference sequence). V dropped 8 bases and J dropped 4 bases, with 14 bases sitting between them. CDR3 length: 12 amino acids. The DNA for the CDR3 is TGCAGTCCGCAATGGGGAGGCACTGAAGCTTTCTTT. As protein: CSPQWGGTEAFF.